This T cell receptor (beta chain) was identified during a study of blood T cell repertoires in COVID-19. Across the whole study: PBMCs, B-cell-depleted T cells, or T cells provided the cDNA or gDNA that made up the material.

Clones were sequenced by immunoSEQ multiplex PCR, and TCRdb holds only the in-frame ones, with some missing. In the table there are approximately 360,000 clones, around 90% of which are singletons. The CDR3 totals 19 residues. The origin of this receptor is a man aged 40-49 years with acute or convalescent COVID-19. The sequencing sample was made of peripheral blood. The chain is built from TRBV21-1 and TRBJ2-2; the D call in the table, TRBD1, was not verified against the DNA. TRBV21-1 is termed a pseudogene. CDR3 in DNA: TGTGCCAGCAGCAAAGTACAACCGGGACAGGGGAAGAACACCGGGGAGCTGTTTTTT. Its translation: CASSKVQPGQGKNTGELFF.